The 25 T cell receptor beta chains below come from one sample, sequenced in a study of Tregs in tolerant kidney transplant recipients. Measured with immunoSEQ multiplex PCR; TCRdb has only the in-frame clones, and not every one. The table shows about 240,000 clones, with about 80% occurring only once. The sequencing input was CD4+ T cells from blood. The receptors shown here come from a human donor in good health.

This chain uses TRBV7-9 with TRBJ2-3, with D perhaps matching TRBD2 (5 bases). The V end was cut by 5 bases, the J end by 0 bases, with 9 bases between. Germline V gives CDR1 SEHNR, CDR2 FQNEAQ (reference sequence). This CDR3 is built from 14 residues. CDR3 nucleotides: TGTGCCAGCAGCCCTAGGGAGAGCACAGATACGCAGTATTTT. It is translated as CASSPRESTDTQYF.

This clone was picked up a small number of times. V is TRBV2 and J is TRBJ1-2; TRBD1 is a possible D gene (6 bases). The germline V and J ends were trimmed by 4 bases and 11 bases, with 14 bases remaining between them. Germline values: CDR1 SNHLY, CDR2 FYNNEI. The CDR3 extends over 12 amino acids. The chain's CDR3 is CASSGQALQYTF. The CDR3 coding sequence is TGTGCCAGCAGTGGACAGGCTCTACAGTACACCTTC.

Turning to this clone: This sample also contains other DNA sequences that code for the same CDR3. The chain couples TRBV5-1 to TRBJ2-5; D is uncertain. Trimming pared 0 bases from V and 2 bases from J, leaving 5 bases between. Germline lookup yields CDR1 SGHRS and CDR2 YFSETQ. This CDR3 is built from 13 residues. In DNA, the CDR3 is TGCGCCAGCAGCTTGGAGGGTCAAGAGACCCAGTACTTC. Residues: CASSLEGQETQYF.

This chain uses TRBV9 with TRBJ1-3; D unclear. Trimming removed 0 bases at V and 0 bases at J, with 7 bases between. Germline CDR1 and CDR2: SGDLS and YYNGEE. There are 15 residues in the CDR3. CDR3 region: CASSVDRPSGNTIYF. For the CDR3, the DNA is TGTGCCAGCAGCGTAGACAGACCCTCTGGAAACACCATATATTTT.

This clone was seen once. The chain is built from TRBV10-3 and TRBJ2-5; TRBD1 agrees at 8 bases. With 0 bases clipped from V and 5 bases from J, the junction kept 2 bases outside the gene matches. The CDR3 runs 14 residues. Germline V CDR1 and CDR2: ENHRY, SYGVKD. CDR3 bases: TGTGCCATCAGTGAGTCGACAGGGGTCGAGACCCAGTACTTC. It encodes CAISESTGVETQYF.

This chain links TRBV30 with TRBJ1-3; possible D gene TRBD1, 5 bases. Trimming left V 2 bases short and J 0 bases short, with 11 bases between. Germline lookup yields CDR1 GTSNPN and CDR2 SVGIG (reference sequence). The CDR3 loop spans 15 amino acids. This chain's CDR3 is CAWSRQSISGNTIYF. CDR3 DNA sequence: TGTGCCTGGAGTAGACAGAGCATCTCTGGAAACACCATATATTTT.

A few counts support this clone. The rearrangement joins TRBV18 to TRBJ1-5; a weak D match, TRBD1 (5 bases). The CDR3 runs 15 residues. Germline CDR1 and CDR2: KGHSH and LQKENI. Between the trimmed V and J ends, which lost 3 bases and 2 bases, there was a span of 11 bases. The DNA for the CDR3 is TGTGCCAGCTCACCCGGTGGGGCTGGCAATCAGCCCCAGCATTTT. It translates to CASSPGGAGNQPQHF.

This chain links TRBV9 with TRBJ2-3; D may correspond to TRBD1 or TRBD2 (6 bases each). Germline lookup yields CDR1 SGDLS and CDR2 YYNGEE. The CDR3 contains 15 residues. V lost 3 bases and J lost 6, with 17 bases in between. The CDR3 DNA follows: TGTGCCAGCAGCGGAGGGGGGACTTACGCTGATACGCAGTATTTT. Protein sequence: CASSGGGTYADTQYF.

The chain recombines TRBV6-6 with TRBJ2-1; 10 bases map to TRBD2. The CDR3 contains 16 residues. After removal of 7 bases from V and 6 bases from J, the junction contained 12 bases not matched to a gene. The germline CDR1 and CDR2 sequences are MNHNY and SVGAGI (reference sequence). The DNA of the CDR3 is TGTGCCAGCACCCCCGGACCAGCGGGAGGGTTCAATGAGCAGTTCTTC. Encoded protein: CASTPGPAGGFNEQFF.

The rearrangement joins TRBV5-1 to TRBJ2-1; D may be TRBD1 or TRBD2 (6 bases each). Germline-derived CDR1 and CDR2 are SGHRS and YFSETQ. The CDR3 is 17 residues long. Trimming shortened V by 3 bases and J by 2 bases, and 18 bases separated the two germline ends. CDR3: CASSSGSGATPYNEQFF. The CDR3 region has the DNA TGCGCCAGCAGCTCGGGGTCGGGGGCGACTCCCTACAATGAGCAGTTCTTC. The entire variable domain, with the rest obtained from reference TRBV5-1 and TRBJ2-1, is as follows: KAGVTQTPRYLIKTRGQQVTLSCSPISGHRSVSWYQQTPGQGLQFLFEYFSETQRNKGNFPGRFSGRQFSNSRSEMNVSTLELGDSALYLCASSSGSGATPYNEQFFGPGTRLTVL.

The CDR3 loop reads CASSYIVTSYEQYF. The CDR3 DNA reads as TGTGCCAGCAGTTACATTGTGACAAGCTACGAGCAGTACTTC. The chain recombines TRBV6-6 with TRBJ2-7; no reliable D call. V was pared by 2 bases and J by 3 bases, with 11 bases between. The CDR3 is made up of 14 amino acids. Per germline, CDR1 MNHNY and CDR2 SVGAGI (reference sequence).

The chain is built from TRBV6-1 and TRBJ1-2, with 8 bases that match TRBD1. CDR3 size: 16 residues. Trimming removed 3 bases from V and 1 base from J; junction bases left unmatched: 7. Per germline, CDR1 MNHNS and CDR2 SASEGT. The CDR3 nucleotides are TGTGCCAGCAGTGAGAGACAGGGGCTTGGTAACTATGGCTACACCTTC. This codes for CASSERQGLGNYGYTF.

The chain employs TRBV7-9 and TRBJ1-1; D remains unclear. Between the trimmed V and J ends, which lost 1 base and 6 bases, there was a span of 12 bases. CDR1 and CDR2 from the germline V gene are SEHNR and FQNEAQ (reference sequence). The CDR3 sequence is 14 residues long. CDR3 loop: CASSLVLSKAEAFF. DNA of the CDR3: TGTGCCAGCAGCTTAGTCCTTTCGAAGGCTGAAGCTTTCTTT.

The V call is TRBV9, the J call TRBJ2-5; either TRBD1 or TRBD2 may fit D (5 bases each). The CDR3 has 15 amino acids. Trimming shortened V by 1 base and J by 0 bases, and 10 bases separated the two germline ends. Germline CDR1 is SGDLS and CDR2 is YYNGEE. This CDR3 reads CASSVRDGYQETQYF. The DNA for the CDR3 is TGTGCCAGCAGCGTAAGGGACGGGTACCAAGAGACCCAGTACTTC.

The V gene is TRBV19, the J gene TRBJ2-6; D may match TRBD1 or TRBD2 (5 bases each). Looked up from germline, CDR1 is LNHDA and CDR2 is SQIVND (reference sequence). The CDR3 is 18 residues long. Trimming took 2 bases from V and 0 from J, leaving 14 bases between them. Here the CDR3 reads CASSIKGRLLSGANVLTF. The CDR3 DNA sequence: TGTGCCAGTAGTATAAAGGGACGACTCCTCTCTGGGGCCAACGTCCTGACTTTC.

This clone is a singleton in its sample. The V and J genes are TRBV27 and TRBJ1-3, with a tentative D call TRBD1 (5 bases). CDR1 MNHEY and CDR2 SMNVEV come from the germline V gene (reference sequence). V was cut by 2 bases and J by 3 bases, with 11 bases left in between. This CDR3 is built from 15 residues. The CDR3 sequence is CASSLNGAGGNTIYF. CDR3 in DNA: TGTGCCAGCAGTTTAAATGGGGCGGGTGGAAACACCATATATTTT.

This sequence joins TRBV10-3 and TRBJ1-2, with D possibly being TRBD1 (5 bases). Trimming cost V 0 bases and J 6 bases, with 14 bases left between them. The CDR3 has 15 residues. CDR1 is ENHRY and CDR2 is SYGVKD in the germline V gene. CDR3 nucleotides: TGTGCCATCAGTGAGTCAAGCCTCAGGGATGATGGCTACACCTTC. Protein product: CAISESSLRDDGYTF.

The CDR3 DNA reads TGTGCCACCAGCAGAGGTTACACGCGCAGGGGTCGGGGTCAGCCCCAGCATTTT. Amino acid sequence: CATSRGYTRRGRGQPQHF. This sequence joins TRBV15 and TRBJ1-5; maybe TRBD1 (6 bases). Per germline, CDR1 LNHNV and CDR2 YYDKDF (reference sequence). Trimming left V 1 base short and J 6 bases short, with 22 bases between. There are 18 residues in the CDR3. The complete variable domain, with remaining parts taken from reference TRBV15 and TRBJ1-5, reads DAMVIQNPRYQVTQFGKPVTLSCSQTLNHNVMYWYQQKSSQAPKLLFHYYDKDFNNEADTPDNFQSRRPNTSFCFLDIRSPGLGDTAMYLCATSRGYTRRGRGQPQHFGDGTRLSIL.

This chain links TRBV5-1 with TRBJ2-3, with D hard to call. CDR3 length: 16 residues. V was clipped by 0 bases and J by 1 base, with 12 bases between them. CDR1 and CDR2 from the germline V gene are SGHRS and YFSETQ. CDR3 coding DNA: TGCGCCAGCAGCTTGGTGCCCTTGCCAGGCACAGATACGCAGTATTTT. Its translation is CASSLVPLPGTDTQYF.

The V gene is TRBV7-8, the J gene TRBJ2-5, with 7 bases fitting TRBD2. The better agreement between TRBJ2-7 and the DNA end casts doubt on the J call. This CDR3 contains 15 residues. Germline V lookup: CDR1 SGHVS, CDR2 FQNEAQ. This chain's CDR3 is CASSLGLDGIYEQYF. The CDR3 bases are TGTGCCAGCAGCCTAGGACTAGACGGGATTTACGAGCAGTACTTC.

A note on this clone: The same CDR3 is also encoded by other DNA sequences in this sample. This rearrangement joins TRBV18 to TRBJ1-5; tentatively, D is TRBD1 (5 bases). Between the trimmed V and J ends, which lost 3 bases and 3 bases, there was a span of 9 bases. This CDR3 spans 14 amino acids. Germline-derived CDR1 and CDR2 are KGHSH and LQKENI. CDR3 loop: CASSPGTLNQPQHF. DNA for the CDR3: TGTGCCAGCTCACCCGGGACCCTCAATCAGCCCCAGCATTTT.

The chain joins TRBV15 to TRBJ1-1; D call uncertain. The CDR3 runs 15 residues. The germline V gene encodes CDR1 LNHNV and CDR2 YYDKDF (reference sequence). V was trimmed by 0 bases and J by 5 bases, leaving 13 bases between them. The CDR3 DNA is TGTGCCACCAGCAGAGATCAGGAGGGAGGGACTGAAGCTTTCTTT. Translation: CATSRDQEGGTEAFF.

A few counts support this clone. V gene TRBV6-1 combines with J gene TRBJ1-5; the D is unclear. Germline V CDR1 and CDR2: MNHNS, SASEGT. V shed 6 bases and J shed 4 bases, with 10 bases lying between them. This CDR3 contains 13 residues. CDR3 loop: CASSLIRNQPQHF. The CDR3 DNA reads as TGTGCCAGCAGCCTTATCAGGAATCAGCCCCAGCATTTT.

The sample holds a few counts of this clone. This rearrangement joins TRBV7-2 to TRBJ1-4; D call uncertain. Germline CDR1 and CDR2: SGHTA and FQGNSA. V gave up 5 bases and J gave up 0 bases, with 7 bases separating them. This CDR3 has 14 amino acids. CDR3 in DNA: TGTGCCAGCAGCGCCCAAGCAACTAATGAAAAACTGTTTTTT. It codes for CASSAQATNEKLFF.

CDR3 region: CASSPNRNTIYF. The CDR3 bases are TGTGCCAGCAGCCCCAACCGAAACACCATATATTTT. The rearrangement uses TRBV11-2 and TRBJ1-3, with no clear D. The length of the CDR3 is 12 residues. Looked up from germline, CDR1 is SGHAT and CDR2 is FQNNGV. Trimming stripped 5 bases from V and 5 bases from J, with 7 bases between. The complete variable domain, with remaining parts taken from reference TRBV11-2 and TRBJ1-3, reads EAGVAQSPRYKIIEKRQSVAFWCNPISGHATLYWYQQILGQGPKLLIQFQNNGVVDDSQLPKDRFSAERLKGVDSTLKIQPAKLEDSAVYLCASSPNRNTIYFGEGSWLTVV.